These 21 T cell receptor beta chains came from one sample sequenced in a study of sequential checkpoint blockade in melanoma. Specified treatment: randomized to nivolumab then ipilimumab (arm A) or the reverse (arm B). Sequenced by immunoSEQ multiplex PCR; TCRdb stores in-frame clones only, minus some. The sample has thousands of clones, around a fifth seen once. The starting material was tumor tissue (inferred from file names), obtained from a patient given nivolumab and ipilimumab in sequence. Receptors originate from a human donor with melanoma.

The rearrangement links TRBV6-8 to TRBJ1-6, with 10 bases that match TRBD1. The trim removed 5 bases at V and 0 bases at J, leaving 4 bases unmatched. Germline V gene lookup returns CDR1 MNHGY and CDR2 SAAAGT. The CDR3 spans 17 residues. The CDR3 sequence is CASSVGDRGSYNSPLHF. Here the CDR3 DNA reads TGTGCCAGCAGTGTGGGGGACAGGGGCTCCTATAATTCACCCCTCCACTTT.

This clone was counted a few times. This rearrangement joins TRBV6-8 to TRBJ1-2; D ambiguous. V was pared by 3 bases and J by 7 bases, with 9 bases between. CDR1 and CDR2 (germline): MNHGY, SAAAGT. This CDR3 has 12 amino acids. CDR3 bases: TGTGCCAGCAGTTATAGTCCATCTGGCTACACCTTC. Residues: CASSYSPSGYTF.

This clone came up a few times. The J gene is TRBJ2-1, the V gene TRBV14; 8 nucleotides match TRBD2. Unmatched junction bases numbered 6, after V lost 7 bases and J lost 4 bases. The length of the CDR3 is 14 residues. Germline V gene lookup returns CDR1 SGHDN and CDR2 FVKESK. This CDR3 reads CASKGREGYNEQFF. CDR3 DNA: TGTGCCAGCAAGGGACGGGAGGGGTACAATGAGCAGTTCTTC.

This chain connects TRBV12-1 to TRBJ2-7; the table names TRBD1, a call not compared with the DNA. TRBV12-1 is a pseudogene. The CDR3 runs to 14 residues. The CDR3 spells CASSFRDTDYEQYF. DNA for the CDR3: TGTGCCAGCAGCTTCCGGGACACCGACTACGAGCAGTACTTC.

By share, this clone counts as medium-sized. The V call is TRBV11-3, the J call TRBJ2-7; 10 nucleotides align to TRBD1. Per the germline V gene, CDR1 is SGHNT and CDR2 is YENEEA. The CDR3 totals 15 residues. V was pared by 4 bases and J by 7 bases, with 10 bases of the junction left unmatched. The CDR3 DNA follows: TGTGCCAGCAGCTCGGCTGACAGGGGGCGGAATGAGCAGTACTTC. Protein sequence: CASSSADRGRNEQYF. Based on the CDR3 plus reference TRBV11-3 and TRBJ2-7, the full variable domain is EAGVVQSPRYKIIEKKQPVAFWCNPISGHNTLYWYLQNLGQGPELLIRYENEEAVDDSQLPKDRFSAERLKGVDSTLKIQPAELGDSAVYLCASSSADRGRNEQYFGPGTRLTVT.

This clone was seen many times. This CDR3 reads CASSGDSLRDEQFF. The CDR3 DNA is TGTGCCAGCAGTGGGGACTCCCTTAGGGATGAGCAGTTCTTC. The chain joins TRBV9 to TRBJ2-1; D might be TRBD2 (6 bases). The CDR3 extends over 14 amino acids. Germline CDR1 is SGDLS and CDR2 is YYNGEE. V lost 5 bases, J lost 8 bases, and 17 bases lay in between.

This chain joins TRBV6-8 and TRBJ1-2; 11 bases are a match to TRBD1. CDR3 length equals 13 residues. CDR1 is MNHGY and CDR2 is SAAAGT in the germline V gene. V was pared by 5 bases and J by 8 bases, with 4 bases of the junction left unmatched. For the CDR3, the DNA is TGTGCCAGCAGTCCGGGGACAGGGGGGGGCTACACCTTC. The encoded protein is CASSPGTGGGYTF.

This clone was recorded a few times. This chain joins TRBV10-3 and TRBJ2-7, with D unresolved. The V end lost 0 bases, the J end lost 4 bases, and 7 bases lay between the germline ends. CDR1 is ENHRY, CDR2 SYGVKD, per germline. The CDR3 runs 13 residues. DNA of the CDR3: TGTGCCATCAGTGAGTCCAACGGATACGAGCAGTACTTC. It translates to CAISESNGYEQYF.

This chain connects TRBV11-3 to TRBJ2-7; 7 nucleotides match TRBD2. This CDR3 is 14 amino acids long. CDR1 is SGHNT and CDR2 is YENEEA in the germline V gene. V lost 6 bases, J lost 6 bases, and 11 bases stayed unmatched. CDR3 loop: CASSRWEGLGEQYF. CDR3 nucleotide sequence: TGTGCCAGCAGTCGCTGGGAGGGCCTGGGCGAGCAGTACTTC. The variable domain in full, completed from reference TRBV11-3 and TRBJ2-7, reads EAGVVQSPRYKIIEKKQPVAFWCNPISGHNTLYWYLQNLGQGPELLIRYENEEAVDDSQLPKDRFSAERLKGVDSTLKIQPAELGDSAVYLCASSRWEGLGEQYFGPGTRLTVT.

This clone was counted between two and nine times. This sequence joins TRBV28 and TRBJ2-2; D perhaps matches TRBD1 (6 bases). Germline V CDR1 and CDR2: MDHEN, SYDVKM. This CDR3 is 14 amino acids long. The V end lost 8 bases, the J end lost 2 bases, and 12 bases lay between the germline ends. CDR3 DNA sequence: TGTGCCAGCCAGGGACAAATTAACACCGGGGAGCTGTTTTTT. This sequence encodes CASQGQINTGELFF.

This clone was counted ten times or more. The J gene is TRBJ2-5, the V gene TRBV11-3, with a tentative D call TRBD1 (5 bases). Trimming shortened V by 4 bases and J by 2 bases, and 17 bases separated the two germline ends. The CDR3 loop spans 16 amino acids. Germline V lookup: CDR1 SGHNT, CDR2 YENEEA. CDR3: CASSSVGPAWQETQYF. CDR3 coding DNA: TGTGCCAGCAGCTCGGTGGGGCCAGCTTGGCAAGAGACCCAGTACTTC. The full variable domain, in which reference TRBV11-3 and TRBJ2-5 provide the parts outside the CDR3, is EAGVVQSPRYKIIEKKQPVAFWCNPISGHNTLYWYLQNLGQGPELLIRYENEEAVDDSQLPKDRFSAERLKGVDSTLKIQPAELGDSAVYLCASSSVGPAWQETQYFGPGTRLLVL.

The CDR3 DNA sequence: TGTGCCAGCACGGGGACAGGTTTTTTCAATGAGCAGTTCTTC. Encoded protein: CASTGTGFFNEQFF. The J gene is TRBJ2-1, the V gene TRBV6-8, with TRBD1 matching over 8 bases. The germline CDR1 and CDR2 sequences are MNHGY and SAAAGT. This CDR3 region has 14 residues. V lost 7 bases and J lost 6; bases outside the gene matches: 8.

The chain links TRBV6-8 to TRBJ2-2; D is uncertain. The CDR3 spans 15 residues. V lost 5 bases to trimming and J lost 0 bases, with 10 bases between them. Germline CDR1 reads MNHGY; CDR2 reads SAAAGT. CDR3 sequence (DNA): TGTGCCAGCAGTCCCCGACATTCGAACACCGGGGAGCTGTTTTTT. Translating gives CASSPRHSNTGELFF.

This clone was recorded a few times. The chain employs TRBV11-3 and TRBJ1-1; perhaps TRBD1 as D (5 bases). The V and J ends lost 1 base and 3 bases respectively, with 9 bases between them. CDR3 length equals 14 residues. Per germline, CDR1 SGHNT and CDR2 YENEEA. The CDR3 here is CASSLGGGDTEAFF. The DNA of the CDR3 is TGTGCCAGCAGCTTAGGGGGCGGGGACACTGAAGCTTTCTTT.

V usage is TRBV18 and J usage is TRBJ2-2; weak D call: TRBD1 (7 bases). This CDR3 contains 16 residues. Germline-derived CDR1 and CDR2 are KGHSH and LQKENI. Between the trimmed V and J ends, which lost 1 base and 4 bases, there was a span of 13 bases. The CDR3 reads CASSPLPGGSTGELFF. DNA of the CDR3: TGTGCCAGCTCACCACTACCAGGGGGGAGCACCGGGGAGCTGTTTTTT.

This clone turned up a few times. The chain carries TRBV9 and TRBJ2-5; TRBD2 agrees at 10 bases. The germline gives CDR1 SGDLS, CDR2 YYNGEE. The CDR3 is made up of 14 amino acids. With 5 bases clipped from V and 5 bases from J, the junction kept 6 bases outside the gene matches. The CDR3, as DNA: TGTGCCAGCAGTCTAGCGGGGGCCGGTGAGACCCAGTACTTC. Amino acids: CASSLAGAGETQYF.

This clone was seen repeatedly, ten times or more. The V and J genes are TRBV30 and TRBJ1-4; the D gene is possibly TRBD1 (6 bases). With 2 bases removed from V and 5 bases from J, the gap between germline ends came to 15 bases. The germline V gene encodes CDR1 GTSNPN and CDR2 SVGIG (reference sequence). CDR3 length: 15 residues. This chain's CDR3 is CAWSLSGHPNEKLFF. In nucleotides, the CDR3 is TGTGCCTGGAGTTTATCGGGACACCCCAATGAAAAACTGTTTTTT.

This chain uses TRBV14 with TRBJ1-2; D uncertain. V was trimmed by 1 base and J by 0 bases, leaving 3 bases between them. Germline V gives CDR1 SGHDN, CDR2 FVKESK. The CDR3 is made up of 13 amino acids. The CDR3 loop is CASSQATNYGYTF. CDR3 in DNA: TGTGCCAGCAGCCAAGCCACTAACTATGGCTACACCTTC.

The chain uses TRBV10-2 and TRBJ1-4; D gene uncertain. This CDR3 is built from 14 residues. The germline CDR1 and CDR2 sequences are WSHSY and SAAADI. V lost 3 bases, J lost 1 base, and 6 bases lay in between. The chain's CDR3 is CASSDGLTNEKLFF. The CDR3 DNA follows: TGCGCCAGCAGTGACGGGTTAACTAATGAAAAACTGTTTTTT.

The chain links TRBV5-1 to TRBJ2-2; the match to TRBD1 covers 7 bases. Trimming at V came to 0 bases and at J to 7 bases, leaving 6 bases not matched to a gene. Germline-derived CDR1 and CDR2 are SGHRS and YFSETQ. This CDR3 has 15 amino acids. CDR3 amino acids: CASSLEPGGIGELFF. CDR3 coding DNA: TGCGCCAGCAGCTTGGAGCCAGGGGGTATCGGGGAGCTGTTTTTT.

This clone has only a few counts. The chain has TRBV6-8 and TRBJ1-6; 7 nucleotides align to TRBD1. Germline CDR1 is MNHGY and CDR2 is SAAAGT. V lost 7 bases and J lost 0; bases outside the gene matches: 3. The CDR3 has 15 amino acids. CDR3 protein: CASKNRGSYNSPLHF. In DNA form, the CDR3 reads TGTGCCAGCAAGAACAGGGGCTCCTATAATTCACCCCTCCACTTT.